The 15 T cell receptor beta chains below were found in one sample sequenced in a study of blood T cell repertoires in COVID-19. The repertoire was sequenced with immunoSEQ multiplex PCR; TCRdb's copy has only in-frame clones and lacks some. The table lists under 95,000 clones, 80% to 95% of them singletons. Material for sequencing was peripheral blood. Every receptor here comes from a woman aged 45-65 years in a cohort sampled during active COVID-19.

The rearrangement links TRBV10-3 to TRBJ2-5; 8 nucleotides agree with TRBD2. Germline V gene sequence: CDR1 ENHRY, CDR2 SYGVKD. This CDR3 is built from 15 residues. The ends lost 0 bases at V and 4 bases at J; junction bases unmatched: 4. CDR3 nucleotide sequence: TGTGCCATCAGTGAGTCGGGGACTAGTCGAGAGACCCAGTACTTC. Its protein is CAISESGTSRETQYF.

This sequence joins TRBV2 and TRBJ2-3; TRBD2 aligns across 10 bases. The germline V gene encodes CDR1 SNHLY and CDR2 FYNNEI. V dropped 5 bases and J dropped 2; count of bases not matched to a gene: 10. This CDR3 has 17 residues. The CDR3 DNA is TGTGCCAGCAGTAGTGGGGAAGCGGGGGGGTTCACAGATACGCAGTATTTT. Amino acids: CASSSGEAGGFTDTQYF.

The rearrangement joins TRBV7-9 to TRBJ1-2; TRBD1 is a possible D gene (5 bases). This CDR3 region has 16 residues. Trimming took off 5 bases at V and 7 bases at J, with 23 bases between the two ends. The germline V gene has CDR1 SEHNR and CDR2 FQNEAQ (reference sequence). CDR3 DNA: TGTGCCAGCAGCCCCAGGGCTGGCGAGACCTATGGTGGCTACACCTTC. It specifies CASSPRAGETYGGYTF.

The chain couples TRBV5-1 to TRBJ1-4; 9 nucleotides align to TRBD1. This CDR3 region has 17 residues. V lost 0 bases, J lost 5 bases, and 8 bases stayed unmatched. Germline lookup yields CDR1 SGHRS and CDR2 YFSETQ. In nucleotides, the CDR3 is TGCGCCAGCAGCTTGGTCAACCTACAGGGGGCGAATGAAAAACTGTTTTTT. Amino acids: CASSLVNLQGANEKLFF.

DNA for the CDR3: TGTGCGGAGAGATCGAACACCGGGGAGCTGTTTTTT. Translated: CAERSNTGELFF. The chain joins TRBV24-1 to TRBJ2-2; D uncertain. Germline values: CDR1 KGHDR, CDR2 SFDVKD. The CDR3 totals 12 residues.

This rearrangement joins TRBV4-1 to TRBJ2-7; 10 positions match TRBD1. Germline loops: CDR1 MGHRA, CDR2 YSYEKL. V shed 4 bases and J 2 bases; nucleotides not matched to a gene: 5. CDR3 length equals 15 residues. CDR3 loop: CASSRQGAGPYEQYF. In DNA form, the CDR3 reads TGCGCCAGCAGCCGACAGGGGGCAGGCCCCTACGAGCAGTACTTC.

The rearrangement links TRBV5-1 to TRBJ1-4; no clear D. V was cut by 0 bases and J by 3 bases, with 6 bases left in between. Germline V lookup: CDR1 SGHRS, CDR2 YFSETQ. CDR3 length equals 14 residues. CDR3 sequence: CASSLGQANEKLFF. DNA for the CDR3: TGCGCCAGCAGCTTGGGCCAGGCTAATGAAAAACTGTTTTTT. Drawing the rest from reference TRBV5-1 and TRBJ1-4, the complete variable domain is KAGVTQTPRYLIKTRGQQVTLSCSPISGHRSVSWYQQTPGQGLQFLFEYFSETQRNKGNFPGRFSGRQFSNSRSEMNVSTLELGDSALYLCASSLGQANEKLFFGSGTQLSVL.

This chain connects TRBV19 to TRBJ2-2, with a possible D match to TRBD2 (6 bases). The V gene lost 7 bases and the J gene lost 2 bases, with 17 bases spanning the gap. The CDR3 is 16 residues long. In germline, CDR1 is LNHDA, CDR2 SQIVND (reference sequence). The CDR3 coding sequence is TGTGCCAGTACCACCGGGGGAAATACAAACACCGGGGAGCTGTTTTTT. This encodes CASTTGGNTNTGELFF.

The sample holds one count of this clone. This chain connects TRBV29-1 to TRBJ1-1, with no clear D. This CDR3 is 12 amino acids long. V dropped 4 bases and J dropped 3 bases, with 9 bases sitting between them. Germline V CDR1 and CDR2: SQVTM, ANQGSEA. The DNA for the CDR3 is TGCAGCGTTGCTGAGGCAGACACTGAAGCTTTCTTT. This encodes CSVAEADTEAFF.

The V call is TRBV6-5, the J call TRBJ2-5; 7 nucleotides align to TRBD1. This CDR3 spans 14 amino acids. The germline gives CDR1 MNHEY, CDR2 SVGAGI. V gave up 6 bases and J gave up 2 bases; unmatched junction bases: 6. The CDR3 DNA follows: TGTGCCAGCAGAAAGGACAGGCAACAAGAGACCCAGTACTTC. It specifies CASRKDRQQETQYF.

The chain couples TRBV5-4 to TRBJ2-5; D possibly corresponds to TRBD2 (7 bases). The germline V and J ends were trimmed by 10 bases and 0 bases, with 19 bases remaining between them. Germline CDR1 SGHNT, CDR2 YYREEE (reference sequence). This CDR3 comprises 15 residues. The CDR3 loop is CAGGEAGDYQETQYF. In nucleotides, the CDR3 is TGTGCCGGGGGGGAGGCAGGGGACTACCAAGAGACCCAGTACTTC.

The CDR3 protein is CASTRAISRLAGSYEQYF. The CDR3, as DNA: TGTGCCAGCACTCGGGCCATATCGAGGCTAGCGGGCTCCTACGAGCAGTACTTC. The chain uses TRBV28 and TRBJ2-7; 8 bases line up with TRBD2. Germline V gives CDR1 MDHEN, CDR2 SYDVKM. The CDR3 is 18 residues long. With 7 bases clipped from V and 0 bases from J, the junction kept 17 bases outside the gene matches.

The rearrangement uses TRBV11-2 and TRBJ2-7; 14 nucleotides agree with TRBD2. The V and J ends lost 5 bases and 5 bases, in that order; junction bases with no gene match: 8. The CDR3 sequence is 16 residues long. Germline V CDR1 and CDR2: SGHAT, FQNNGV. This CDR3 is CASSLRLAGGPDEQYF. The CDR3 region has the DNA TGTGCCAGCAGCCTCAGACTAGCGGGAGGGCCGGACGAGCAGTACTTC.

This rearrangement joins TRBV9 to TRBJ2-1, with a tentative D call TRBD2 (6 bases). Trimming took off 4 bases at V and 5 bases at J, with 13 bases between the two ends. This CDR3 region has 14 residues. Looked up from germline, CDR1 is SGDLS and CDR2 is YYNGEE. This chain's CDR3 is CASSPTGTHNEQFF. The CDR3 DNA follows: TGTGCCAGCAGCCCGACCGGGACTCACAATGAGCAGTTCTTC.

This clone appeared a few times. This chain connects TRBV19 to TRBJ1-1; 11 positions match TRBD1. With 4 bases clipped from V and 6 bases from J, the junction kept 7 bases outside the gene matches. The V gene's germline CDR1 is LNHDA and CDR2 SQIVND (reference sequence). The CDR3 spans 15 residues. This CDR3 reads CASSKGDRGIAEAFF. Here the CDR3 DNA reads TGTGCCAGTAGTAAAGGGGACAGGGGGATCGCTGAAGCTTTCTTT.